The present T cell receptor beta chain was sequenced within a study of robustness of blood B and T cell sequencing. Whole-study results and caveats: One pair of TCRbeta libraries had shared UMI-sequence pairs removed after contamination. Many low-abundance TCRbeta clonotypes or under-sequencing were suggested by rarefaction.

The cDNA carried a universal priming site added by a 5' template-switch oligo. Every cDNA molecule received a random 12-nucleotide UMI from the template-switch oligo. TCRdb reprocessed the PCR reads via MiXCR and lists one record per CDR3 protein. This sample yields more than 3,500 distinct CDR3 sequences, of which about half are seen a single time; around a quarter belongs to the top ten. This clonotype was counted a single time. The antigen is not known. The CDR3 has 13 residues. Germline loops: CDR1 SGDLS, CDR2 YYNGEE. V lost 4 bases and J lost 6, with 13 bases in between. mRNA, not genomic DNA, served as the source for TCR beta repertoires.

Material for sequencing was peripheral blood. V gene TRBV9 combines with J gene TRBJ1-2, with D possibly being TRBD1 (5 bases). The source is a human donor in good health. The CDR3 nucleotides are TGTGCCAGCAGCACCCATCCAGGGAATGGCTACACCTTC. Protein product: CASSTHPGNGYTF. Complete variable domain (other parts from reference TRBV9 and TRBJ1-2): DSGVTQTPKHLITATGQRVTLRCSPRSGDLSVYWYQQSLDQGLQFLIQYYNGEERAKGNILERFSAQQFPDLHSELNLSSLELGDSALYFCASSTHPGNGYTFGSGTRLTVV.